The 21 T cell receptor beta chains given below trace back to one sample, sequenced in a study of blood T cell repertoires in COVID-19. Sequencing was performed with immunoSEQ multiplex PCR; in TCRdb, only in-frame clones are kept and a portion is missing. The table records 110,000 to 150,000 clones, about 90% of them present only once. Sequenced sample: peripheral blood. These receptors came from a woman aged 45 to 65 with acute or convalescent COVID-19.

This chain joins TRBV9 and TRBJ1-1; 9 bases map to TRBD1. The junction had 2 bases not matched to a gene; V was cut back by 0 bases and J by 2 bases. The germline CDR1 and CDR2 sequences are SGDLS and YYNGEE. This CDR3 contains 15 residues. The CDR3 region has the DNA TGTGCCAGCAGCGTAGGGGGACAGGGTAACACTGAAGCTTTCTTT. Its protein is CASSVGGQGNTEAFF.

This sequence joins TRBV28 and TRBJ2-1; weak D call: TRBD2 (6 bases). Looked up from germline, CDR1 is MDHEN and CDR2 is SYDVKM. With 5 bases removed from V and 0 bases from J, the gap between germline ends came to 14 bases. The CDR3 has 16 residues. DNA for the CDR3: TGTGCCAGCAGTGGGGGAGGCAGCCGCTCCTACAATGAGCAGTTCTTC. Residues: CASSGGGSRSYNEQFF.

The gene calls are TRBV9 and TRBJ1-4, with 11 bases matching TRBD1. The V segment lost 3 bases and the J segment 0 bases; nucleotides outside the gene matches: 7. The CDR3 covers 18 residues. Per the germline V gene, CDR1 is SGDLS and CDR2 is YYNGEE. CDR3 residues: CASSADRGPSATNEKLFF. In DNA, the CDR3 is TGTGCCAGCAGCGCGGACAGGGGGCCGTCAGCAACTAATGAAAAACTGTTTTTT.

The chain is built from TRBV5-8 and TRBJ1-1, with D uncertain. V dropped 1 base and J dropped 11 bases, with 9 bases sitting between them. Germline assignment: CDR1 SGHTS and CDR2 YDEGEE. The CDR3 has 11 amino acids. CDR3 sequence reads: CASSLFPVAFF. The CDR3, as DNA: TGTGCCAGCAGCTTGTTCCCGGTCGCTTTCTTT. Full variable domain (missing parts from reference TRBV5-8 and TRBJ1-1): EAGVTQSPTHLIKTRGQQATLRCSPISGHTSVYWYQQALGLGLQFLLWYDEGEERNRGNFPPRFSGRQFPNYSSELNVNALELEDSALYLCASSLFPVAFFGQGTRLTVV.

This chain connects TRBV18 to TRBJ2-1; the match to TRBD2 covers 13 bases. Germline trimming cut 3 bases from V and 13 bases from J; bases unmatched to any gene: 6. The CDR3 runs to 14 residues. Germline V gene lookup returns CDR1 KGHSH and CDR2 LQKENI. This CDR3 is CASSPSGTSGIQFF. The CDR3 coding sequence is TGTGCCAGCTCACCCTCCGGGACTAGCGGGATTCAGTTCTTC.

This rearrangement joins TRBV10-2 to TRBJ2-7, with 13 bases matching TRBD2. CDR1 and CDR2 (germline): WSHSY, SAAADI. The CDR3 has 14 amino acids. With 5 bases clipped from V and 6 bases from J, the junction kept 4 bases outside the gene matches. CDR3 nucleotide sequence: TGCGCCAGCAGTTCTACTAGCGGGAGGGGCGAGCAGTACTTC. Protein sequence: CASSSTSGRGEQYF.

This chain joins TRBV2 and TRBJ2-2; 10 bases fit TRBD1. V lost 5 bases and J lost 4; bases outside the gene matches: 4. Germline CDR1 and CDR2: SNHLY and FYNNEI. The CDR3 covers 15 residues. CDR3 in amino acids: CASSRQGAGTGELFF. In nucleotides, the CDR3 is TGTGCCAGCAGTCGACAGGGGGCGGGCACCGGGGAGCTGTTTTTT.

The chain joins TRBV3-1 (or the pseudogene TRBV3-2) to TRBJ2-1, with a possible D match to TRBD2 (5 bases). Trimming shortened V by 0 bases and J by 13 bases, and 16 bases separated the two germline ends. Germline-derived CDR1 and CDR2 are LGHDT and YNNKEL (reference sequence). The CDR3 loop spans 14 amino acids. CDR3 region: CASSQDRGPRIQFF. The DNA of the CDR3 is TGTGCCAGCAGCCAAGATCGCGGGCCGCGTATTCAGTTCTTC.

The chain carries TRBV2 and TRBJ2-7; TRBD2 matches 15 bases. V gave up 6 bases and J gave up 7 bases; unmatched junction bases: 19. The CDR3 covers 19 residues. CDR1 and CDR2 from the germline V gene are SNHLY and FYNNEI. The CDR3 spells CASRVGLAGGRGRRSEQYF. As DNA, the CDR3 is TGTGCCAGCAGAGTGGGACTAGCGGGAGGAAGGGGCAGGAGAAGTGAGCAGTACTTC. Supplemented by reference TRBV2 and TRBJ2-7, the full variable domain reads EPEVTQTPSHQVTQMGQEVILRCVPISNHLYFYWYRQILGQKVEFLVSFYNNEISEKSEIFDDQFSVERPDGSNFTLKIRSTKLEDSAMYFCASRVGLAGGRGRRSEQYFGPGTRLTVT.

The chain recombines TRBV18 with TRBJ1-1; no reliable D call. Trimming took off 3 bases at V and 3 bases at J, with 8 bases between the two ends. Per germline, CDR1 KGHSH and CDR2 LQKENI. This CDR3 is built from 13 residues. CDR3 sequence: CASSPGVDTEAFF. The CDR3 nucleotides read TGTGCCAGCTCACCCGGGGTCGACACTGAAGCTTTCTTT.

The chain couples TRBV5-5 to TRBJ2-7, with D possibly being TRBD1 (5 bases). Germline values: CDR1 SGHKS, CDR2 YYEKEE (reference sequence). The V end lost 0 bases, the J end lost 2 bases, and 6 bases lay between the germline ends. The CDR3 sequence is 13 residues long. The chain's CDR3 is CASSLEQAYEQYF. DNA for the CDR3: TGTGCCAGCAGCTTGGAACAGGCCTACGAGCAGTACTTC.

V gene TRBV15 combines with J gene TRBJ2-1, with a weak D call TRBD2 (6 bases). V lost 3 bases and J lost 8, with 20 bases in between. Germline values: CDR1 LNHNV, CDR2 YYDKDF (reference sequence). The CDR3 runs 16 residues. The CDR3 spells CATSSPRGAGRDEQFF. The CDR3 nucleotides read TGTGCCACCAGCAGCCCCCGAGGGGCGGGAAGGGATGAGCAGTTCTTC.

This chain links TRBV27 with TRBJ1-4, with 8 bases matching TRBD1. The CDR3 totals 15 residues. With 0 bases clipped from V and 5 bases from J, the junction kept 2 bases outside the gene matches. Germline CDR1 is MNHEY and CDR2 is SMNVEV (reference sequence). The CDR3 here is CASSLSQGANEKLFF. CDR3 sequence (DNA): TGTGCCAGCAGTTTATCGCAGGGGGCAAATGAAAAACTGTTTTTT.

The chain couples TRBV2 to TRBJ1-5, with 8 bases aligning to TRBD1. The ends lost 7 bases at V and 6 bases at J; junction bases unmatched: 8. CDR1 and CDR2 from the germline V gene are SNHLY and FYNNEI. This CDR3 comprises 14 residues. The CDR3 here is CASNADRVGQPQHF. The CDR3 region has the DNA TGTGCCAGCAATGCGGACAGGGTTGGTCAGCCCCAGCATTTT.

The chain uses TRBV7-3 and TRBJ1-3; 7 bases agree with TRBD1. CDR1 is SGHTA and CDR2 is FQGTGA in the germline V gene. Germline trimming cut 6 bases from V and 2 bases from J; bases unmatched to any gene: 7. This CDR3 has 15 residues. This CDR3 reads CASSLTGSTGNTIYF. CDR3 bases: TGTGCCAGCAGTTTGACAGGGTCCACTGGAAACACCATATATTTT.

V is TRBV29-1 and J is TRBJ1-1, with D uncertain. The V end was cut by 4 bases, the J end by 1 base, with 4 bases between. CDR3 size: 11 residues. The germline V gene encodes CDR1 SQVTM and CDR2 ANQGSEA. CDR3 nucleotides: TGCAGCGTTGCACAGAACACTGAAGCTTTCTTT. Amino acid sequence: CSVAQNTEAFF.

The chain employs TRBV28 and TRBJ1-5, with no clear D. The V gene lost 3 bases and the J gene lost 7 bases, with 7 bases spanning the gap. There are 12 residues in the CDR3. Germline V CDR1 and CDR2: MDHEN, SYDVKM. CDR3 bases: TGTGCCAGCAGTTTCTCGGGACAGCCCCAGCATTTT. It is translated as CASSFSGQPQHF.

This clone was picked up one time. This chain joins TRBV6-5 and TRBJ2-1, with D perhaps matching TRBD2 (5 bases). V lost 4 bases to trimming and J lost 0 bases, with 13 bases between them. The CDR3 length is 16 residues. Germline V lookup: CDR1 MNHEY, CDR2 SVGAGI. CDR3 nucleotides: TGTGCCAGCAGTTTTTGGAGGACCCGCTCCTACAATGAGCAGTTCTTC. As protein: CASSFWRTRSYNEQFF.

V and J are TRBV5-6 and TRBJ1-2, with D tentatively TRBD1 (5 bases). Germline CDR1 and CDR2: SGHDT and YYEEEE. V dropped 2 bases and J dropped 4 bases, with 9 bases sitting between them. The CDR3 is 13 amino acids. In DNA form, the CDR3 reads TGTGCCAGCAGCTTTGGCAGGGTCTATGGCTACACCTTC. Encoded protein: CASSFGRVYGYTF.

V gene TRBV4-2 combines with J gene TRBJ1-3, with D possibly being TRBD1 (5 bases). V lost 4 bases and J lost 4, with 14 bases in between. Germline loops: CDR1 LGHNA, CDR2 YNFKEQ. This CDR3 contains 15 residues. The DNA for the CDR3 is TGTGCCAGCAGCCGAGGGGACTCAGCAGGAAACACCATATATTTT. This sequence encodes CASSRGDSAGNTIYF.

This chain links TRBV6-5 with TRBJ2-3; 7 bases fit TRBD1. The CDR3 has 14 residues. CDR1 is MNHEY and CDR2 is SVGAGI in the germline V gene. Trimming removed 7 bases from V and 2 bases from J; junction bases left unmatched: 6. As DNA, the CDR3 is TGTGCCAGCACCCCGACAGGGATCACAGATACGCAGTATTTT. This encodes CASTPTGITDTQYF.